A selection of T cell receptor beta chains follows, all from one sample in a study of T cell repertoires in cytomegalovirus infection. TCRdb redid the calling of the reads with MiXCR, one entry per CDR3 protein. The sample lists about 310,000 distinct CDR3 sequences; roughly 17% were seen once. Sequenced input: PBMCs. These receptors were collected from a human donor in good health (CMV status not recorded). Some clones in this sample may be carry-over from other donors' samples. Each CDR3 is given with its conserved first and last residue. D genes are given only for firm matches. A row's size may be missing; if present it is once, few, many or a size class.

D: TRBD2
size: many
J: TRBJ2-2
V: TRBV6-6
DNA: TGTGCCAGCAGTTTTACTAGCGTGAACACCGGGGAGCTGTTTTTT
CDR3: CASSFTSVNTGELFF

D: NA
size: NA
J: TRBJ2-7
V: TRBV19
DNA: TGTGCCAGTAGTCCAGGGGCCCGAGTCGGCGAGCAGTACTTC
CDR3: CASSPGARVGEQYF

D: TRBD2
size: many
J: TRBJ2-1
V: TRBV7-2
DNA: TGTGCCAGCAGCTCCCGCGGTCGGACTAGCGGGGGTTCCTACCCCAATGAGCAGTTCTTC
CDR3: CASSSRGRTSGGSYPNEQFF

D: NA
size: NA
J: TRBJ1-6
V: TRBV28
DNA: TGTGCCTGCAGTTTAGACAGAAGCTCCTATAATTCACCCCTCCACTTT
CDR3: CACSLDRSSYNSPLHF

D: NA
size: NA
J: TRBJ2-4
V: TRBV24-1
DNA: TGTGCCACCAGTGACCCCGGCAGTGAAAAAAACATTCAGTACTTC
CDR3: CATSDPGSEKNIQYF

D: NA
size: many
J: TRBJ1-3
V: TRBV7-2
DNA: TGTGCCAGCAGCCCGGACGGGAGCTCTGGAAACACCATATATTTT
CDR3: CASSPDGSSGNTIYF

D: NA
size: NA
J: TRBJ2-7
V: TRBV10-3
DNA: TGTGCCATCAGTGAGGGTCAGTCCTACGGGCAGTACTTC
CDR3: CAISEGQSYGQYF

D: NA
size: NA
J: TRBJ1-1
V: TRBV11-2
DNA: TGTGCCAGCAGCTTAGTGGAGGTGCGGGACACTGAAGCTTTCTTT
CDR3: CASSLVEVRDTEAFF

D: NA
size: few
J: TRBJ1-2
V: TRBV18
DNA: TGTGCCAGCTCACCAACGGTTACAGGCCTCGAAGGCTACACCTTC
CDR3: CASSPTVTGLEGYTF

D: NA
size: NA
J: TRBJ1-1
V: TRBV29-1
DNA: TGCAGCGTTGTACCCACGGGACCCACGAACACTGAAGCTTTCTTT
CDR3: CSVVPTGPTNTEAFF

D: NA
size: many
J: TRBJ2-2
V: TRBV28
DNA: TGTGCCAGCAGACCGGACAGTACGAACACCGGGGAGCTGTTTTTT
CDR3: CASRPDSTNTGELFF

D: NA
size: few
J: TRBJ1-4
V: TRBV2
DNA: TGTGCCAGCATTGGGACGTGGAAACTGTTTTTT
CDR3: CASIGTWKLFF

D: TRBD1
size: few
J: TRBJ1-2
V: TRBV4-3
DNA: TGCGCCAGCAGCCGGGACAGGGGGTCGGTCTATGGCTACACCTTC
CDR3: CASSRDRGSVYGYTF

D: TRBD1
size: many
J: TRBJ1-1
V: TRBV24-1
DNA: TGTGCCACCAGTGACCCCGACAGGGGAAGGGCTTTCTTT
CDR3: CATSDPDRGRAFF

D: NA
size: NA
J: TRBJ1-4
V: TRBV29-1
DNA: TGCAGCGCGAGGTTGAGTGTATGGGAAAAACTGTTTTTT
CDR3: CSARLSVWEKLFF

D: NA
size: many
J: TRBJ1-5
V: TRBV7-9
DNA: TGTGCCAGCAGCTTAGATCCCCATCAGCCCCAGCATTTT
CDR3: CASSLDPHQPQHF

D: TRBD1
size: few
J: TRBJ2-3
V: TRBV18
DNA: TGTGCCAGCTCACCAAGGGACAGGGGGGCAGATACGCAGTATTTT
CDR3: CASSPRDRGADTQYF

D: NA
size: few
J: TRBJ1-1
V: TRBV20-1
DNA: TGCAGTGCTAGTCAGGCAGGTGGGAACACTGAAGCTTTCTTT
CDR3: CSASQAGGNTEAFF

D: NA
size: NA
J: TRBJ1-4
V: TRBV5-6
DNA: TGTGCCAGCAGCTTGGCAGGGCCCCAGTCGGAAAAACTGTTTTTT
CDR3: CASSLAGPQSEKLFF

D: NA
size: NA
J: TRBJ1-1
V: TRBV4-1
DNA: TGCGCCAGCAGCCAAACCTGGGCCGTGAACACTGAAGCTTTCTTT
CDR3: CASSQTWAVNTEAFF

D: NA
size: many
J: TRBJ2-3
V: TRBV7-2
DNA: TGTGCCAGCAGCCCCGGGGCTAGCTCGGATACGCAGTATTTT
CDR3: CASSPGASSDTQYF

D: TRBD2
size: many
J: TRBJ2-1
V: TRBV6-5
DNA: TGTGCCAGCAGTTACTCGGGTTCGACTAGCGGTTACAATGAGCAGTTCTTC
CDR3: CASSYSGSTSGYNEQFF

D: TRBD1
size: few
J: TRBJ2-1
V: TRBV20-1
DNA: TGCAGTGCAATCGACAGGGAATGGGGCACACACAATGAGCAGTTCTTC
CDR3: CSAIDREWGTHNEQFF

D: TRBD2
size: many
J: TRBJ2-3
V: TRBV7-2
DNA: TGTGCCAGCAGCTTAGGGCTAGCGGGGGGGCCGAGCACAGATACGCAGTATTTT
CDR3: CASSLGLAGGPSTDTQYF

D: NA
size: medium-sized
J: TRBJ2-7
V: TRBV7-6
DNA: TGTGCCAGCAGCTTAACCAGGCAGGGCTACGAGCAGTACTTC
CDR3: CASSLTRQGYEQYF

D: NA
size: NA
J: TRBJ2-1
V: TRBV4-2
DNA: TGTGCCAGCAGCCAAGAAGTAGCGGAGTACAATGAGCAGTTCTTC
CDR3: CASSQEVAEYNEQFF

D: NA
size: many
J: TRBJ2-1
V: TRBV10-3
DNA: TGTGCCATCAGTGACCGCGGAACTGGCAATGAGCAGTTCTTC
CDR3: CAISDRGTGNEQFF

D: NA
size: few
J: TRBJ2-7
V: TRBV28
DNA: TGTGCCAGCAGTTCACAGAATTACGAGCAGTACTTC
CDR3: CASSSQNYEQYF

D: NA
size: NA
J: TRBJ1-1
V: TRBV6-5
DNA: TGTGCCAGCAGTTACTCGAACCAGCCGAACACTGAAGCTTTCTTT
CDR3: CASSYSNQPNTEAFF

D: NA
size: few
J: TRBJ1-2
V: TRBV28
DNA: TGTGCCAGCATTCAGGGGCCCCTCTCCTATGGCTACACCTTC
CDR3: CASIQGPLSYGYTF

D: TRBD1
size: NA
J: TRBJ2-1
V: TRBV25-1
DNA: TGTGCCAGCAGTGTCCCCAGGGGGCGAAATGAGCAGTTCTTC
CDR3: CASSVPRGRNEQFF

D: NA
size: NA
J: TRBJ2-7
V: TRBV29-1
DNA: TGCAGCGTTCCGAAGGAGAGCTCCTACGAGCAGTACTTC
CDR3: CSVPKESSYEQYF

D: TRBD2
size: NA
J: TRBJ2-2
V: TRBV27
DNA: TGTGCCAGCACCCGGCTCGGGGGGGACACCGGGGAGCTGTTTTTT
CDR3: CASTRLGGDTGELFF

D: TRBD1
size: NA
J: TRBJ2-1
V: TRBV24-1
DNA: TGTGCCACCAGTGACCGGGCTTCCGGGACAGGGATAAATGAGCAGTTCTTC
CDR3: CATSDRASGTGINEQFF

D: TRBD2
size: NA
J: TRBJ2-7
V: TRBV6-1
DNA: TGTGCCAGCAGTGCATATAGCGGGGGGCTCTACGAGCAGTACTTC
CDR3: CASSAYSGGLYEQYF

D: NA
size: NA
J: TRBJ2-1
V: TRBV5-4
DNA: TGTGCCAGCAGCTTGGTGTTCGGGGGTTACAATGAGCAGTTCTTC
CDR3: CASSLVFGGYNEQFF

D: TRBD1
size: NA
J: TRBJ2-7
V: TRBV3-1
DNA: TGTGCCAGCGGGGGACAGGGGTTTGCCGAGCAGTACTTC
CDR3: CASGGQGFAEQYF

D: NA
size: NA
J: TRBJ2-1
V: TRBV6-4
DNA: TGTGCCAGCAGTGACGGAAACCCGGGGGGCTCTGAGCAGTTCTTC
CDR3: CASSDGNPGGSEQFF

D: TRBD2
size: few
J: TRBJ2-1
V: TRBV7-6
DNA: TGTGCTAGCAGCTTTAGAGCGGGGGGGTACAATGAGCAGTTCTTC
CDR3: CASSFRAGGYNEQFF

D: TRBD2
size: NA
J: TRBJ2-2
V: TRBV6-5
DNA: TGTGCCAGCATCGCGGGGGGGAACACCGGGGAGCTGTTTTTT
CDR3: CASIAGGNTGELFF

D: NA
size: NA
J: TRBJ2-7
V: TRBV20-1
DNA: TGCAGTGCCCTACGGGACACCTCCTACGAGCAGTACTTC
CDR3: CSALRDTSYEQYF

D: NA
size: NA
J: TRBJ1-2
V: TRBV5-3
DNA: TGTGCCAGCAGCCCCCTCCCGGGACTCTCTGCGGCCTATGGCTACACCTTC
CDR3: CASSPLPGLSAAYGYTF